Listed below are T cell receptor beta chains from one sample, sequenced in a study of Ad26.COV2.S vaccination and SARS-CoV-2 variants. TCRdb's copy holds only in-frame clones and misses some; the assay was immunoSEQ multiplex PCR. In the table there are 430,000 or so clones, approximately 92% of which are singletons. The input for sequencing was peripheral blood, taken in a trial of Ad26.COV2.S vaccine versus placebo. These receptor sequences come from a person aged 18 to 59 who received the Ad26.COV2.S COVID-19 vaccine or a placebo. The CDR3 runs from the conserved cysteine through the conserved F or W. The D gene is left open where the match is weak. Expanded clones are given a class, and other clones once, few, many or no size at all.

J gene: TRBJ2-2; clone size: .; V gene: TRBV7-9; D gene: .; CDR3 DNA: TGTGCCAGCAACCAAGCGAACACCGGGGAGCTGTTTTTT; CDR3 protein: CASNQANTGELFF
J gene: TRBJ1-4; clone size: .; V gene: TRBV19; D gene: .; CDR3 DNA: TGTGCCAGTAGTATACAGGGCGAACTGTTTTTT; CDR3 protein: CASSIQGELFF
J gene: TRBJ2-1; clone size: few; V gene: TRBV27; D gene: TRBD2; CDR3 DNA: TGTGCCAGCAGTTTATCCCTCCTCCGGGAGGGCCGCTACAATGAGCAGTTCTTC; CDR3 protein: CASSLSLLREGRYNEQFF
J gene: TRBJ2-1; clone size: .; V gene: TRBV19; D gene: TRBD2; CDR3 DNA: TGTGCCAGTAAGAGAACTAGCGGGATATACAATGAGCAGTTCTTC; CDR3 protein: CASKRTSGIYNEQFF
J gene: TRBJ2-1; clone size: .; V gene: TRBV19; D gene: .; CDR3 DNA: TGTGCCAGTAACATCTCCCCGACGGGCAATGAGCAGTTCTTC; CDR3 protein: CASNISPTGNEQFF
J gene: TRBJ2-1; clone size: .; V gene: TRBV6-5; D gene: TRBD2; CDR3 DNA: TGTGCCAGCAGCCGAGGACTAGCGGGAGAGGATGAGCAGTTCTTC; CDR3 protein: CASSRGLAGEDEQFF
J gene: TRBJ2-3; clone size: .; V gene: TRBV27; D gene: TRBD2; CDR3 DNA: TGTGCCAGCTCCCTTGGGAGGGGCCCTCAGGATACGCAGTATTTT; CDR3 protein: CASSLGRGPQDTQYF
J gene: TRBJ2-4; clone size: .; V gene: TRBV5-4; D gene: .; CDR3 DNA: TGTGCCAGCAGCTTAGGACCATTGGGGGCCAAAAACATTCAGTACTTC; CDR3 protein: CASSLGPLGAKNIQYF
J gene: TRBJ2-7; clone size: .; V gene: TRBV9; D gene: .; CDR3 DNA: TGTGCCAGCAGCGTAGCTCCAGCGCCTTCCTACGAGCAGTACTTC; CDR3 protein: CASSVAPAPSYEQYF
J gene: TRBJ2-7; clone size: .; V gene: TRBV19; D gene: .; CDR3 DNA: TGTGCCAGTAGTACCAACCAACTATACACAAACTACGAGCAGTACTTC; CDR3 protein: CASSTNQLYTNYEQYF
J gene: TRBJ1-5; clone size: .; V gene: TRBV12-5; D gene: TRBD1; CDR3 DNA: TGTGCTAGTGGTCCCCCGACAGGGAGCAATCAGCCCCAGCATTTT; CDR3 protein: CASGPPTGSNQPQHF
J gene: TRBJ1-1; clone size: .; V gene: TRBV6-1; D gene: .; CDR3 DNA: TGTGCCAGCAGTGAAGCTTGGGGGCAGGCAGCTGAAGCTTTCTTT; CDR3 protein: CASSEAWGQAAEAFF
J gene: TRBJ2-5; clone size: .; V gene: TRBV7-8; D gene: TRBD1; CDR3 DNA: TGTGCCAGCAGCTTAGCCCGGACAGGGGCGAGGGGTGAGACCCAGTACTTC; CDR3 protein: CASSLARTGARGETQYF
J gene: TRBJ2-3; clone size: .; V gene: TRBV27; D gene: TRBD2; CDR3 DNA: TGTGCCAGCAGTTTACGGGAGGATAGAGATACGCAGTATTTT; CDR3 protein: CASSLREDRDTQYF